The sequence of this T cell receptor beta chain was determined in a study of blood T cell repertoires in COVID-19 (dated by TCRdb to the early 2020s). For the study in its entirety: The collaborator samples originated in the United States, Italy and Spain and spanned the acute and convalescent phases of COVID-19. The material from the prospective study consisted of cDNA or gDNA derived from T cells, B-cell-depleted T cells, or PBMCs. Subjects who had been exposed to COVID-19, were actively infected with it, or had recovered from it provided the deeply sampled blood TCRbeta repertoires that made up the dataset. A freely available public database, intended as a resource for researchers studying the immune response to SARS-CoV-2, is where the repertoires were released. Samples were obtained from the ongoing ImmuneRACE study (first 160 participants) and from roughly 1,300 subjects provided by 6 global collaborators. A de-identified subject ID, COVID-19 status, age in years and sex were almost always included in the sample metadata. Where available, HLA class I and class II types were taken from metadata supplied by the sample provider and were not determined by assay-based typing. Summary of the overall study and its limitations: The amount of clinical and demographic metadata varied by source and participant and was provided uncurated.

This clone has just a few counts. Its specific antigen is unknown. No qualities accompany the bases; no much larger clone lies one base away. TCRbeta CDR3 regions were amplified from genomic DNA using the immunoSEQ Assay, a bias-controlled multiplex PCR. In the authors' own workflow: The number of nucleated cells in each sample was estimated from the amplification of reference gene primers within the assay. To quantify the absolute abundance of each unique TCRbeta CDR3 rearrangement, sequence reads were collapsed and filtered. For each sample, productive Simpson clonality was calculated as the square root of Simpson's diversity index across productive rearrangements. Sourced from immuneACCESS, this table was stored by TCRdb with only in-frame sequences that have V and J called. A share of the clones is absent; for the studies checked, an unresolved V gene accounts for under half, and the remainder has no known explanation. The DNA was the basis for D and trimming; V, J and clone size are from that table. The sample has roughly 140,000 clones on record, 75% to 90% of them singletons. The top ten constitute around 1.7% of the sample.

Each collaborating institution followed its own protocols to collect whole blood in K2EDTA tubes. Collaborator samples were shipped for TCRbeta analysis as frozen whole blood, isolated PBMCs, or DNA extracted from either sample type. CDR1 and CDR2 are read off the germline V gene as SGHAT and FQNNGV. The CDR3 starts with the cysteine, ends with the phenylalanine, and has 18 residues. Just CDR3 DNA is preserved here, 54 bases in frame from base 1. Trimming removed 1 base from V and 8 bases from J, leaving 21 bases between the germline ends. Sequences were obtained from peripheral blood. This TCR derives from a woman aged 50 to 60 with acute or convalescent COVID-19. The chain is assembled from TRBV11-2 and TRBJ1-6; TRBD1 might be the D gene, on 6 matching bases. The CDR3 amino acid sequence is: CASSLAQRGVGAHSPLHF. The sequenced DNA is TGTGCCAGCAGCTTAGCTCAGCGAGGTGTGGGGGCACATTCACCCCTCCACTTT.